This T cell receptor beta chain comes out of a study of cytomegalovirus exposure and HLA in healthy donors (dated by TCRdb to the late 2010s). Some background on the complete study: An earlier analysis of 550 to 700 of the donors reported about 290 Gb of sequence data and around 120 million unique TCR beta sequences from 150 million to 200 million T cells. The study was designed to test whether signatures of past pathogen exposure could be identified by cataloging public T cell receptors. About five DR-DQ haplotypes were treated as single units for association and clustering because of strong linkage in the cohort. To study patterns of TCR occurrence, a later analysis re-analyzed previously published TCR beta repertoires from around 670 donors and added high-resolution HLA genotyping. Along with the approximately 700-subject first cohort, a separate validation cohort of over a hundred different subjects was used. The study profiled the T cell repertoires of approximately 700 subjects by immunosequencing and related them to cytomegalovirus serostatus. Rather than drawing on any new phenotypic data, the later analysis identified candidate immune exposures from TCR beta sequences and the way those sequences occurred across donors. Both class I and class II loci were covered by HLA typing, at four-digit resolution. In an earlier analysis of around 540 of the donors, high-throughput TCR beta sequencing was used to judge whether each TCR beta V gene segment behaved as functional or pseudogenic. The number of typed donors differed by locus: about 620-630 for A, B, C, DRB1 and DQB1; approximately 520 for DQA1; some 610 for DPA1; and roughly 490 for DPB1. Donor age, sex, ethnicity and CMV serostatus were compiled alongside the repertoire data. Among approximately 370 genotyped donors of the cohort, an average of around 250,000 unique TCR beta nucleotide sequences was sequenced per donor, of which about 20% were non-productive. A later genetic analysis used genome-wide SNP genotypes for 398 of the 666 donors, treating that subset as a discovery cohort. The study combined high-throughput TCR immunosequencing, statistical association of individual TCRs with disease status, and machine learning to predict cytomegalovirus infection status. Every discovery cohort repertoire had been produced on one sequencing platform. Of the 300 to 450 genotyped donors, 75% to 85% were placed in the genetic ancestry cluster associated with self-reported Caucasian donors. Around 320 gigabases of sequencing data and tens of millions of unique TCR sequences were included in an early release covering several hundred HLA-typed donors.

The cohort was made up of approximately 670 healthy bone marrow donors. At the time of sampling, every cohort member was nominally healthy, though immune exposures that went unrecorded were likely present. The donor was CMV seronegative and was included in the group of about 350 seronegative cohort members. Each donor provided a peripheral blood sample, and peripheral blood mononuclear cells were used for TCR beta sequencing. The Qiagen DNeasy Blood Extraction Kit was used to extract genomic DNA from the blood cell samples. CDR1 SGHVS and CDR2 FQNEAQ were looked up in the germline V gene. CDR3 length: 16 amino acids, cysteine to phenylalanine. Of the read, only the CDR3 DNA is kept; its 48 bases are in frame from base 1. V is trimmed back by 5 bases and J by 0 bases, and the junction contains 7 bases that no gene match accounts for. About this clone: Its specific antigen is unknown. Per-base qualities were not stored, and no clone one base away is much larger.

On the study overall, not on this receptor specifically: In an earlier analysis of around 600 of the donors, most TCR beta V segments appeared in productive rearrangements about 87% or about 30% of the time, broadly matching IMGT annotations. Across donors, most TCR sequences were observed very rarely, whereas some public TCRs were present in many individuals. Strong co-occurrence of HLA alleles, especially DR and DQ, made assigning TCR associations to individual alleles difficult. V-gene and J-gene trimming of TCR beta chains was associated with a missense DCLRE1C variant in a later genetic analysis, and the association was replicated in an independent cohort. In the study, some 180 TCR beta chains were listed as associated with cytomegalovirus. HLA typing was unavailable for some donors at each locus, so association tests used only the typed subset. Some IMGT-functional V segments, including TRBV6-2 and TRBV6-3, could not be distinguished by the 87-base-pair reads and were therefore excluded. Immune exposure information for the cohort was limited to CMV serostatus. Compared with the roughly 710-donor mean, donors in an Asian-associated ancestry cluster had fewer N-insertions in productive TCRs, according to a later genetic analysis. In a later analysis, HLA-associated TCR beta chains showed more clonal expansion and lower generation probabilities than non-associated chains that were equally common. According to the authors, the approach could potentially be generalized to other disease states and immunological phenotypes. In this cohort, only TCR beta chains were sequenced, and detectable features were limited by the absence of alpha or paired-chain data. A later analysis reported that several top co-occurrence clusters appeared linked to parvovirus B19, influenza, CMV and Epstein-Barr virus. A later analysis found that TCR association rates varied across HLA loci, with DRB1 alleles showing the most associated TCRs and HLA-C alleles the fewest. Specific HLA alleles were associated with 15,000 to 20,000 TCR beta sequences at a false discovery rate of 0.05 in a later analysis. A further reported finding was that TCR beta sequences accurately predicted the HLA-A and HLA-B alleles for most subjects in the first cohort. The presence/absence analyses assumed that sequencing depth was roughly uniform across donors, and that assumption may not be true. Cytomegalovirus status was reported to be diagnosed by the classifier with high specificity and sensitivity in both the original and validation cohorts. Three of the identified cytomegalovirus-associated TCR beta chains were confirmed in vitro to be specific for cytomegalovirus antigens. Because counts were too low, roughly 16 rarely observed V segments, including chromosome 9 orphons, were excluded from the earlier analysis of 587 of the donors. A later analysis found that most CMV-associated TCR beta chains appeared HLA-restricted, with HLA associations seemingly driven largely by CMV exposure. A group of highly shared sequence variants was considered likely to be a technical artifact of the sequencing pipeline. Correlated functional status among segregating V segments might reflect linkage disequilibrium, but an unknown experimental factor could not be ruled out.

Preparation of the library involved the immunoSEQ multiplex PCR assay. The multiplex PCR relied on a mix of 60 forward primers for TCR Vbeta segments and 13 reverse primers for TCR Jbeta segments. The CDR3 region of rearranged TCR beta genes was amplified from genomic DNA with a multiplex PCR assay. The amplified TCR beta libraries were sequenced on the Illumina HiSeq System as 87-base-pair reads. In the original analysis: Across the 600 to 700 repertoires, a later analysis counted 78 million or so unique TCR beta chains, 9 million to 14 million of which were shared by at least two donors. A nearest-neighbor algorithm error-corrected the raw reads and collapsed the reads into unique sequences, merging closely related sequences to remove PCR and sequencing errors. To assign V, D and J gene segments, CDR3 sequences were aligned to IMGT reference sequences. For a sequence to be retained, a match of at least six nucleotides to both a V gene segment and a J gene segment was required. Rearrangements were classified as productive when the CDR3 lacked stop codons and remained in frame with V and J, and all other rearrangements were classified as non-productive. CDR3 was defined by IMGT convention, running from the second conserved V-encoded cysteine to the conserved J-encoded phenylalanine. The earlier analysis of roughly 590 of the donors excluded any sequence lacking an unambiguous match to a single V gene segment. An earlier analysis of several hundred of the donors called V segments functional above 56.7% productive rearrangements and segregating when the between-donor standard deviation exceeded 5%. To diagnose cytomegalovirus status from the catalog of TCR beta chain sequences, a statistical classification framework was built. In a later analysis, V and J genes were assigned by comparing TCR nucleotide sequences against IMGT/GENE-DB human TR gene sequences. The TCRdist pipeline was used in a later analysis to assign CDR3 sequences and most-parsimonious VDJ recombination scenarios. A later analysis defined each TCR beta chain by its CDR3 amino acid sequence plus V-gene family, and excluded reads lacking a unique V-gene family. To address suspected cross-contamination and a sequencing artifact, a later analysis removed 592 highly shared, low-generation-probability nucleotide sequences. In a later analysis, a clonal expansion index for each public chain was calculated from normalized within-repertoire ranks of inferred template counts. A later analysis computed generation probabilities with a VDJ recombination model fitted to out-of-frame rearrangements, and checked the results against IGoR. In a later analysis, TCR-TCR, TCR-HLA and TCR-CMV co-occurrence was scored with hypergeometric tests, and a repertoire-size bias correction was applied to TCR pairs. A later analysis estimated false discovery rates by permuting HLA or CMV assignments 20 times. A later analysis grouped co-occurring TCRs with DBSCAN, adding TCRdist sequence similarity when clustering within HLA-allele-positive subsets. For co-occurrence clustering, repertoires with fewer than 30,000 or more than 120,000 public chains were excluded, along with roughly 5 repertoires with anomalous nucleotide sharing. TCRdb took over this immuneACCESS table, retaining in-frame rearrangements with V and J assigned. Such tables are incomplete; in checked studies, under half of the missing clones stem from an unresolved V gene, and the remainder is unexplained. From that table come the V and J calls and clone size; the DNA was used to work out D and trimming. The sample includes around 150,000 clones, with about 75% observed a single time. Jointly, the top ten make up around 1.5% of the sample.

This clonotype was obtained from a man aged 18 to 30 in good health and CMV-seronegative. The sample consisted of PBMCs. The chain uses TRBV7-8 and TRBJ1-3, and TRBD1 matches 7 of the central bases. The CDR3 protein: CASSVGWDSSGNTIYF. The nucleotides read TGTGCCAGCAGCGTGGGATGGGACAGCTCTGGAAACACCATATATTTT.